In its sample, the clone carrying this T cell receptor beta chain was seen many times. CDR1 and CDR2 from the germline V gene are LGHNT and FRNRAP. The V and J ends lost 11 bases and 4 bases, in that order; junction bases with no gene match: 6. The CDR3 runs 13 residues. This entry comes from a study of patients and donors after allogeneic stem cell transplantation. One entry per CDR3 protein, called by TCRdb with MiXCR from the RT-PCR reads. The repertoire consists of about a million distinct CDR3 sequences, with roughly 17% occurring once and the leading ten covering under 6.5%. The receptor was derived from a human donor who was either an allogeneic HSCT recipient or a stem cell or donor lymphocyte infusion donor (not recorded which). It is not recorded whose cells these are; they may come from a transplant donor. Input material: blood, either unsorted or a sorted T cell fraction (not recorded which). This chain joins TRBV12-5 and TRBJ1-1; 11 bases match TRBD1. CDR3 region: CAAGQGATTEAFF. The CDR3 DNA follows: TGTGCTGCAGGACAGGGGGCGACCACTGAAGCTTTCTTT.